This TCR beta chain was captured in a study of T-cell memory formation after mild COVID-19. The length of the CDR3 is 13 residues. V was pared by 3 bases and J by 6 bases, with 9 bases between. TCRdb ran MiXCR on the 5' RACE reads and lists one entry per CDR3 protein. This sample has 340,000 or so distinct CDR3 sequences, with 10% to 15% found just once. The rearrangement links TRBV12-3 or TRBV12-4 to TRBJ1-5, with D hard to call. This TCR derives from a man younger than 35 who had mild COVID-19 (a few samples of this study predate the infection). Cell type and time point are not known. Sequenced input: PBMCs or a T cell subset sorted from them (not recorded which). CDR3 coding DNA: TGTGCCAGCAGTTTGCGAGACGGTCAGCCCCAGCATTTT. Its translation: CASSLRDGQPQHF.